The clone carrying this T cell receptor (beta chain) was picked up many times. Its target is not known. TCRdb re-called the 5' RACE reads with MiXCR, one entry per CDR3 protein. The sample has 5,500 to 7,000 distinct CDR3 sequences; 7.5% to 9% are singletons. Stated time point: sample taken at primary tumor resection. Sequencing of whole RNA from tumor, nontumor lung or frozen PBMC involved no sorting. This sample was taken from a study of spatial heterogeneity in lung cancer. Points from the study as a whole: Counts of expanded intratumoral alpha and beta TCRs tracked tumor mutation counts.

V trimming: 5 bases; J trimming: 8 bases; junction bases outside the gene matches: 9. The germline CDR1 and CDR2 sequences are SGHTA and FQGNSA. The CDR3 has 15 residues. Source: lung tumor tissue, taken at surgery. The chain recombines TRBV7-2 with TRBJ1-2; TRBD1 matches at 12 bases. The clonotype originates from a female donor with early-stage non-small cell lung cancer. The CDR3 spells CASSPLGGTGGGYTF. The CDR3 nucleotides are TGTGCCAGCAGCCCCCTGGGAGGGACAGGGGGCGGCTACACCTTC.